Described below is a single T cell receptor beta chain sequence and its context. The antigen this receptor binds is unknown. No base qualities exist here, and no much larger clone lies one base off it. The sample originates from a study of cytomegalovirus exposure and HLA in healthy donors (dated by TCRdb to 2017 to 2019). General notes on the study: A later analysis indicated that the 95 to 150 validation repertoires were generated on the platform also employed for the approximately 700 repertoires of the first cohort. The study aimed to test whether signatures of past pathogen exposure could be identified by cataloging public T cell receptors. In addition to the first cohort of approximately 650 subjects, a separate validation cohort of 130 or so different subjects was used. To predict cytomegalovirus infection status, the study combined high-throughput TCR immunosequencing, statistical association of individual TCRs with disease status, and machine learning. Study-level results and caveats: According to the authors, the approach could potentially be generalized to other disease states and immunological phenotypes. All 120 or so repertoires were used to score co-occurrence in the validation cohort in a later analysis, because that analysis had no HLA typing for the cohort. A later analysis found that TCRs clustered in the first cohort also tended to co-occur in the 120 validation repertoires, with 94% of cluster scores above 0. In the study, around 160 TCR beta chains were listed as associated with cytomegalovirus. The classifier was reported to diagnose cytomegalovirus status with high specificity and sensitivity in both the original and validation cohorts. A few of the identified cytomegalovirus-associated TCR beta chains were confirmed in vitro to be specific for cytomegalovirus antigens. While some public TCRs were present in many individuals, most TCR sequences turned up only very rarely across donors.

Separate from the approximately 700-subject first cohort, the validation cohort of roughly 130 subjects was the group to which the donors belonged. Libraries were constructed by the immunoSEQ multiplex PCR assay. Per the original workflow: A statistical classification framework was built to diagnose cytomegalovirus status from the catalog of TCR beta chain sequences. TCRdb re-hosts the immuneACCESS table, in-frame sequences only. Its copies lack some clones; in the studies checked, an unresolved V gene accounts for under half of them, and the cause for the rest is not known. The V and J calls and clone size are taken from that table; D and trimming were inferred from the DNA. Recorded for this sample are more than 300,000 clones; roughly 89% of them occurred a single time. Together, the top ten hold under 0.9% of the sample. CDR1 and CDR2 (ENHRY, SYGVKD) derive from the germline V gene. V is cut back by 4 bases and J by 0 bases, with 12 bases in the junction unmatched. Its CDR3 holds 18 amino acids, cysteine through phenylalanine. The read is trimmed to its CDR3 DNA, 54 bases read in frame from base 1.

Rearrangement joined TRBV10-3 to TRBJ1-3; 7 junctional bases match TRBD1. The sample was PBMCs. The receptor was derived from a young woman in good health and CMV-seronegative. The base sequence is TGTGCCATCAGTGGGCTCGGGACAGCCCTTTCCTCTGGAAACACCATATATTTT. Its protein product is CAISGLGTALSSGNTIYF.